This T cell receptor (beta chain) was sequenced in a study of cytomegalovirus exposure and HLA in healthy donors. The overall study: The same platform was used for the 110 or so validation repertoires and the roughly 680 first-cohort repertoires, a later analysis reported. Study outcomes and limitations: Among TCR beta chains, those listed as cytomegalovirus-associated numbered more than 150. A subsequent analysis found that TCR clusters from the first cohort also tended to co-occur in the approximately 130 validation repertoires, with less than 95% of cluster scores above 0.

This CDR3 has 16 amino acids. Germline assignment: CDR1 MDHEN and CDR2 SYDVKM. V was cut by 6 bases and J by 5 bases, with 20 bases left in between. Only in-frame clones appear in the TCRdb table, and some are missing; sequencing was by immunoSEQ multiplex PCR. Altogether 200,000 or so clones are present, about 89% being singletons, with the ten largest covering approximately 0.99%. Concerning this clone itself: Its specificity is not known.

Sequencing used PBMCs. The sequence was collected from a young woman in good health and CMV-seronegative. J is TRBJ1-5 and V is TRBV28, with a tentative D call TRBD1 (6 bases). In DNA form, the CDR3 reads TGTGCCAGCAGCCCTCGGGGGGGACATCCTGATCAGCCCCAGCATTTT. Translation gives CASSPRGGHPDQPQHF. Based on the CDR3 plus reference TRBV28 and TRBJ1-5, the full variable domain is DVKVTQSSRYLVKRTGEKVFLECVQDMDHENMFWYRQDPGLGLRLIYFSYDVKMKEKGDIPEGYSVSREKKERFSLILESASTNQTSMYLCASSPRGGHPDQPQHFGDGTRLSIL.